The T cell receptor beta chain under discussion was sequenced for a study of OX40 agonist ivuxolimab in advanced cancers. Study-wide context: The study treated patients with ivuxolimab, an agonistic anti-OX40 (CD134) antibody. The dose-escalation cohort had hepatocellular carcinoma, melanoma, renal cell or head and neck cancer. Participants, approximately 81% male, averaged roughly 55 years of age, ranging from roughly 23 to 80.

The germline gives CDR1 SGHRS, CDR2 YFSETQ. The CDR3 has 12 amino acids. V lost 3 bases, J lost 6 bases, and 8 bases lay in between. Findings and limits, study-wide: On average, CD8+ T cells showed a greater number of expanded clones than CD4+.

Method: immunoSEQ multiplex PCR; TCRdb's copy keeps in-frame clones and lacks some. The repertoire holds around 100,000 clones, around 85% seen once, with less than 6.5% in the top ten. Note on this clone: No antigen is known for it.

The chain has TRBV5-1 and TRBJ2-3; maybe TRBD2 (6 bases). The sample consisted of CD4+ or CD8+ T cells sorted from blood, taken in a trial of the OX40 agonist ivuxolimab. The clonotype originates from an adult with an advanced solid tumor such as melanoma, head and neck, liver or kidney cancer. This CDR3 is CASSSAGDTQYF. CDR3 sequence (DNA): TGCGCCAGCAGCTCTGCGGGGGATACGCAGTATTTT.